There are a few counts of the clone carrying this T cell receptor beta chain. Its antigen remains unknown. TCRdb re-called the reads with MiXCR, one entry per CDR3 protein. This sample carries around 190,000 distinct CDR3 sequences, around 15% of them seen once, and the ten largest clones take over 20%. The data were taken from a study of T cell repertoires in cytomegalovirus infection. Overall study context: Evidence of both CMV infection and a matching HLA type came from public TCR beta signatures.

This CDR3 contains 16 residues. The junction had 11 bases not matched to a gene; V was cut back by 8 bases and J by 1 base. Germline V gives CDR1 LNHDA, CDR2 SQIVND (reference sequence). Findings and caveats of the study: CMV carriers having the relevant HLA were flagged by cumulative public TCR beta family frequency.

The clonotype was recovered from a human donor in good health (CMV status not recorded). Some clones in this sample may be carry-over from other donors' samples. What was sequenced was PBMCs. The V and J genes are TRBV19 and TRBJ1-5; 7 nucleotides align to TRBD1. CDR3: CASGGRGLESNQPQHF. In nucleotides, the CDR3 is TGTGCCAGTGGAGGGAGGGGGCTGGAGAGCAATCAGCCCCAGCATTTT.